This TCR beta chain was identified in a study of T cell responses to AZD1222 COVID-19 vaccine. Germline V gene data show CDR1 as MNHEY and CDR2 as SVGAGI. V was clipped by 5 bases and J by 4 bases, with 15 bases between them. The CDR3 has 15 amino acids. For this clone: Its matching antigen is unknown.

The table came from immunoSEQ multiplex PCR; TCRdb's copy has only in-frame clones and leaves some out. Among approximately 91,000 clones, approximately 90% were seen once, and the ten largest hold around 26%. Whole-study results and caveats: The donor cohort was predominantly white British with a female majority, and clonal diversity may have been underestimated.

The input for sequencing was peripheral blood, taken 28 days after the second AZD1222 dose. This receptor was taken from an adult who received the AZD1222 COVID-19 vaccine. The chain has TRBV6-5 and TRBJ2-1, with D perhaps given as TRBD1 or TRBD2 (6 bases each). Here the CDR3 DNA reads TGTGCCAGCAGTAAGGGGGGCGGGTTTTACAATGAGCAGTTCTTC. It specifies CASSKGGGFYNEQFF.